This T cell receptor beta chain was recovered during a study of tumor-infiltrating lymphocytes in localized non-small cell lung cancer. Overall study context: Each patient gave resected tumor and non-adjacent uninvolved lung tissue. Study-wide results and limits: Higher tumor T cell infiltration than in uninvolved lung was supported by TCRbeta sequencing.

As regards this clone: Its antigen is unidentified.

Assay: immunoSEQ multiplex PCR; the TCRdb copy retains only in-frame clones and omits some. Altogether around 24,000 clones are present, around 64% being singletons, with the ten largest covering approximately 5.4%. Germline lookup yields CDR1 SGDLS and CDR2 YYNGEE. This CDR3 is 14 amino acids long. Trimming took 7 bases from V and 0 from J, leaving 11 bases between them. This chain links TRBV9 with TRBJ2-1; possible D gene TRBD1, 6 bases. Sequencing input: lung tumor tissue. The receptor was isolated from a human donor with non-small cell lung cancer. The CDR3 here is CASSTGDSYNEQFF. Written as DNA, the CDR3 is TGTGCCAGCTCGACAGGAGACTCCTACAATGAGCAGTTCTTC.